Listed here are 23 T cell receptor beta chains from one sample, sequenced in a study of cytomegalovirus exposure and HLA in healthy donors. Amplification used 60 Vbeta primers and 13 Jbeta primers. This table comes from immunoSEQ multiplex PCR, and its TCRdb copy is limited to in-frame clones, with some not included. This sample has approximately 79,000 clones, with around 76% found just once. Sequencing was performed on PBMCs. The origin of the receptors is a man aged 40-49 years in good health and CMV-seronegative.

The rearrangement links TRBV19 to TRBJ2-7, with 10 bases lining up with TRBD1. Losses at the gene ends were 7 bases for V and 5 bases for J; bases not matched to a gene: 8. Per the germline V gene, CDR1 is LNHDA and CDR2 is SQIVND (reference sequence). This CDR3 has 14 amino acids. CDR3 DNA sequence: TGTGCCAGTAAAAGGGGGGACAGGGGCCACGAGCAGTACTTC. Protein product: CASKRGDRGHEQYF.

The rearrangement uses TRBV19 and TRBJ1-2; TRBD1 matches 8 bases. The ends lost 4 bases at V and 4 bases at J; junction bases unmatched: 14. The CDR3 runs to 17 residues. The germline CDR1 and CDR2 sequences are LNHDA and SQIVND (reference sequence). The CDR3 here is CASSTQDRGTFSYGYTF. The CDR3 nucleotides are TGTGCCAGTAGTACCCAAGACAGGGGAACCTTTAGCTATGGCTACACCTTC. Drawing the rest from reference TRBV19 and TRBJ1-2, the complete variable domain is DGGITQSPKYLFRKEGQNVTLSCEQNLNHDAMYWYRQDPGQGLRLIYYSQIVNDFQKGDIAEGYSVSREKKESFPLTVTSAQKNPTAFYLCASSTQDRGTFSYGYTFGSGTRLTVV.

The chain couples TRBV7-9 to TRBJ1-2, with D unresolved. Trimming stripped 4 bases from V and 6 bases from J, with 12 bases between. Looked up from germline, CDR1 is SEHNR and CDR2 is FQNEAQ (reference sequence). The CDR3 is 13 amino acids. The CDR3 sequence is CASSSAEANGYTF. Written as DNA, the CDR3 is TGTGCCAGCAGCTCCGCGGAAGCAAATGGCTACACCTTC. Variable domain in full (rest from reference TRBV7-9 and TRBJ1-2): DTGVSQNPRHKITKRGQNVTFRCDPISEHNRLYWYRQTLGQGPEFLTYFQNEAQLEKSRLLSDRFSAERPKGSFSTLEIQRTEQGDSAMYLCASSSAEANGYTFGSGTRLTVV.

For the CDR3, the DNA is TGTGCCAGCAGCCAAGATTGGGGGGAGAGGCAGTTCAATGAGCAGTTCTTC. This gives the protein CASSQDWGERQFNEQFF. The rearrangement joins TRBV14 to TRBJ2-1; weak D call: TRBD2 (6 bases). The CDR3 loop spans 17 amino acids. CDR1 SGHDN and CDR2 FVKESK come from the germline V gene. V lost 0 bases and J 6 bases, leaving 18 bases between the germline ends.

This chain joins TRBV7-8 and TRBJ1-1, with D unresolved. This CDR3 region has 16 residues. With 5 bases removed from V and 0 bases from J, the gap between germline ends came to 16 bases. Germline V gene lookup returns CDR1 SGHVS and CDR2 FQNEAQ. The CDR3 DNA sequence: TGTGCCAGCAGCACGCCCAAGCAGGTAATGAACACTGAAGCTTTCTTT. This codes for CASSTPKQVMNTEAFF.

CDR3 DNA: TGTGCCAGCAGTTACTCTAAGAGTCCAGATACGCAGTATTTT. Its translation is CASSYSKSPDTQYF. The V gene is TRBV6-6, the J gene TRBJ2-3; D unclear. V dropped 0 bases and J dropped 4 bases, with 8 bases sitting between them. The CDR3 is 14 residues long. Germline CDR1 is MNHNY and CDR2 is SVGAGI (reference sequence).

This chain links TRBV7-2 with TRBJ2-3; D is undetermined. V was cut by 7 bases and J by 1 base, with 15 bases left in between. This CDR3 comprises 15 residues. Germline V gene sequence: CDR1 SGHTA, CDR2 FQGNSA. The DNA of the CDR3 is TGTGCCAGCACCCTGACATCCCCGGGCACAGATACGCAGTATTTT. Its protein product is CASTLTSPGTDTQYF.

This chain uses TRBV5-1 with TRBJ2-7; possibly TRBD1 for D (6 bases). Per the germline V gene, CDR1 is SGHRS and CDR2 is YFSETQ. The CDR3 is 12 amino acids. V lost 4 bases and J lost 3, with 8 bases in between. CDR3 residues: CASSRTVYEQYF. In nucleotides, the CDR3 is TGCGCCAGCAGCAGGACAGTCTACGAGCAGTACTTC.

In regard to this clone: Sequence at one end of the junction differs from germline and may be a read error. The chain has TRBV19 and TRBJ2-4; TRBD2 might be the D (5 bases). The CDR3 is 19 residues long. Germline assignment: CDR1 LNHDA and CDR2 SQIVND (reference sequence). The CDR3 nucleotides read TGTGCCAGTAGTATAAGGAACACTTTCCCCACCCTAGCCAAAAACAGTCAGTACTTC. Protein product: CASSIRNTFPTLAKNSQYF.

V usage is TRBV7-9 and J usage is TRBJ2-4; a possible D gene is TRBD2 (6 bases). V lost 4 bases and J 8 bases, leaving 18 bases between the germline ends. Germline lookup yields CDR1 SEHNR and CDR2 FQNEAQ (reference sequence). The length of the CDR3 is 15 residues. CDR3 amino acids: CASSYHGGGWDIQYF. The DNA for the CDR3 is TGTGCCAGCAGCTATCATGGTGGGGGGTGGGACATTCAGTACTTC.

The rearrangement uses TRBV5-1 and TRBJ2-1; 11 bases agree with TRBD2. Trimming cost V 4 bases and J 6 bases; bases outside gene matches: 12. The germline gives CDR1 SGHRS, CDR2 YFSETQ. This CDR3 is 17 amino acids long. Here the CDR3 DNA reads TGCGCCAGCAGCCCGGGACTAGCGGCCTTAGACCCCAATGAGCAGTTCTTC. Its translation is CASSPGLAALDPNEQFF.

The chain combines TRBV28 with TRBJ2-2; no reliable D call. The CDR3 sequence is 15 residues long. The germline gives CDR1 MDHEN, CDR2 SYDVKM. Trimming removed 7 bases at V and 2 bases at J, with 14 bases between. CDR3 nucleotide sequence: TGTGCCAGCAAATCCTCGGGTGTAAACACCGGGGAGCTGTTTTTT. Translation gives CASKSSGVNTGELFF.

J is TRBJ1-3 and V is TRBV19; tentative D call: TRBD1 (6 bases). Trimming pared 1 base from V and 1 base from J, leaving 11 bases between. CDR1 and CDR2 from the germline V gene are LNHDA and SQIVND (reference sequence). CDR3 length equals 16 residues. The CDR3 reads CASSIARTESGNTIYF. The CDR3 bases are TGTGCCAGTAGTATAGCCCGGACAGAGTCTGGAAACACCATATATTTT.

This clone occurred once. The CDR3 DNA is TGTGCCAGCAGCTACGGGAGGAAGGACGAGCAGTACTTC. As protein: CASSYGRKDEQYF. V and J are TRBV5-4 and TRBJ2-7; 7 bases align to TRBD2. The V segment lost 3 bases and the J segment 5 bases; nucleotides outside the gene matches: 5. Germline CDR1 is SGHNT and CDR2 is YYREEE (reference sequence). The CDR3 runs 13 residues.

This clone came up once. The chain uses TRBV7-3 and TRBJ2-1, with TRBD2 as a possible D gene (7 bases). Germline CDR1 and CDR2: SGHTA and FQGTGA. The CDR3 length is 15 residues. V lost 4 bases to trimming and J lost 7 bases, with 17 bases between them. The CDR3: CASSWGGPVGNEQFF. CDR3 nucleotides: TGTGCCAGCAGCTGGGGGGGCCCGGTTGGGAATGAGCAGTTCTTC.

The chain combines TRBV5-1 with TRBJ1-4; a possible D gene is TRBD1 (5 bases). Trimming left V 2 bases short and J 0 bases short, with 8 bases between. Germline assignment: CDR1 SGHRS and CDR2 YFSETQ. The CDR3 runs to 15 residues. CDR3 bases: TGCGCCAGCAGCTTAACGACAGCAACTAATGAAAAACTGTTTTTT. Translation gives CASSLTTATNEKLFF.

For this clone: Additional DNA sequences in this sample encode the identical CDR3. V and J are TRBV2 and TRBJ1-5; 7 positions match TRBD1. The V gene end was trimmed by 3 bases and the J gene end by 2 bases; junction bases not matched to a gene: 1. The CDR3 consists of 14 residues. Germline CDR1 reads SNHLY; CDR2 reads FYNNEI. CDR3 nucleotides: TGTGCCAGCAGTGATCAGGGGGGCAATCAGCCCCAGCATTTT. Amino acid sequence: CASSDQGGNQPQHF.

This clone was detected only a few times. The CDR3 here is CASSTRQGGYQPQHF. CDR3 nucleotides: TGTGCCAGTAGTACCCGACAGGGTGGGTACCAGCCCCAGCATTTT. This chain joins TRBV19 and TRBJ1-5; 7 bases agree with TRBD1. The CDR3 has 15 residues. The germline V gene encodes CDR1 LNHDA and CDR2 SQIVND (reference sequence). The V gene end was trimmed by 4 bases and the J gene end by 7 bases; junction bases not matched to a gene: 10.

V gene TRBV7-3 combines with J gene TRBJ2-2, with 11 bases aligning to TRBD2. The V and J ends lost 5 bases and 6 bases, in that order; junction bases with no gene match: 11. The CDR3 is 17 residues long. Germline-derived CDR1 and CDR2 are SGHTA and FQGTGA. CDR3 in DNA: TGTGCCAGCAGCCCCCTAGCGGGAGGTCCCAGGGCCGGGGAGCTGTTTTTT. As protein: CASSPLAGGPRAGELFF.

The CDR3 sequence is CASGAGARTEAFF. As DNA, the CDR3 is TGTGCCAGCGGAGCGGGGGCGAGGACTGAAGCTTTCTTT. V usage is TRBV7-3 and J usage is TRBJ1-1; D may be TRBD1 (6 bases). The CDR3 spans 13 residues. Germline V CDR1 and CDR2: SGHTA, FQGTGA. The V end was cut by 8 bases, the J end by 5 bases, with 15 bases between.

The rearrangement links TRBV25-1 to TRBJ1-1, with a weak D call TRBD1 (6 bases). This CDR3 spans 13 amino acids. Germline V gene sequence: CDR1 MGHDK, CDR2 SYGVNS. V was trimmed by 3 bases and J by 5 bases, leaving 10 bases between them. CDR3 region: CASSDPTGTEAFF. CDR3 sequence (DNA): TGTGCCAGCAGTGACCCTACAGGGACTGAAGCTTTCTTT.

The chain couples TRBV7-3 to TRBJ2-1, with TRBD1 identical over 9 bases. V trimming: 5 bases; J trimming: 11 bases; junction bases outside the gene matches: 10. This CDR3 contains 14 residues. Germline values: CDR1 SGHTA, CDR2 FQGTGA. CDR3 nucleotide sequence: TGTGCCAGCAGCGTTCCGGGACAGGGTGGGAAGCAGTTCTTC. Protein sequence: CASSVPGQGGKQFF.

This clone has just a few counts. V gene TRBV11-3 combines with J gene TRBJ2-1; a weak D match, TRBD2 (7 bases). Germline CDR1 reads SGHNT; CDR2 reads YENEEA. V lost 1 base and J lost 8, with 9 bases in between. The CDR3 has 13 amino acids. The CDR3 region has the DNA TGTGCCAGCAGCTTAGGAGGGGGGGATGAGCAGTTCTTC. Its translation is CASSLGGGDEQFF.